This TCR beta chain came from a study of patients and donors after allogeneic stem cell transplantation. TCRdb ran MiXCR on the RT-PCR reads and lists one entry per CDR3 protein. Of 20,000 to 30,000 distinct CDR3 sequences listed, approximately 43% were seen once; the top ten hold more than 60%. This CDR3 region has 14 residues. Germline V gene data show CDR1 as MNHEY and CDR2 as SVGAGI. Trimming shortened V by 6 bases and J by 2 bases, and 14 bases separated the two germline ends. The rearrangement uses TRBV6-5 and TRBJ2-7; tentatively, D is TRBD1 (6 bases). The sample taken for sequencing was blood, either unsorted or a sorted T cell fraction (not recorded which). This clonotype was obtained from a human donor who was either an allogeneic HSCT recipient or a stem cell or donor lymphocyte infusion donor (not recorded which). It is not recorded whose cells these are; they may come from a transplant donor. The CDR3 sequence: CASSSGVPTYEQYF. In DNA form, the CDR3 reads TGTGCCAGCAGCTCAGGGGTCCCTACCTACGAGCAGTACTTC.